Shown below are 26 T cell receptor beta chains from a single sample sequenced in a study of cytomegalovirus exposure and HLA in healthy donors. Primers included in the PCR were 60 Vbeta and 13 Jbeta primers. The method was immunoSEQ multiplex PCR; TCRdb's version includes in-frame clones alone and lacks a portion of them. The data contain over 150,000 clones, roughly four fifths of them singletons. The source material was PBMCs. The source is a man in his forties in good health and CMV-seronegative.

The chain links TRBV6-1 to TRBJ1-2, with a possible D match to TRBD1 (6 bases). The germline gives CDR1 MNHNS, CDR2 SASEGT. With 5 bases removed from V and 7 bases from J, the gap between germline ends came to 17 bases. There are 14 residues in the CDR3. The CDR3 spells CASSRGSEGSGYTF. CDR3 DNA: TGTGCCAGCAGTAGGGGGTCCGAGGGCTCTGGCTACACCTTC.

The J gene is TRBJ2-5, the V gene TRBV5-1, with 10 nucleotides matching TRBD2. The end of the DNA is better explained by TRBJ2-7, so the J call may be wrong. The V gene's germline CDR1 is SGHRS and CDR2 YFSETQ. The CDR3 covers 14 residues. The CDR3 loop reads CASSLTSGVYEQYF. The CDR3 DNA is TGCGCCAGCAGCCTCACTAGCGGGGTATACGAGCAGTACTTC.

J is TRBJ2-7 and V is TRBV19, with 9 bases matching TRBD1. The CDR3 runs 14 residues. Germline CDR1 and CDR2: LNHDA and SQIVND (reference sequence). The V gene end was trimmed by 2 bases and the J gene end by 3 bases; junction bases not matched to a gene: 2. The chain's CDR3 is CASSIYRGHYEQYF. CDR3 DNA: TGTGCCAGTAGTATATACAGGGGGCACTACGAGCAGTACTTC.

Notes on this clone: Within the sample, other DNA sequences also encode this same CDR3. The chain joins TRBV2 to TRBJ2-1, with 7 bases fitting TRBD2. The CDR3 is 14 amino acids. V lost 6 bases to trimming and J lost 0 bases; unmatched junction nucleotides: 2. Per the germline V gene, CDR1 is SNHLY and CDR2 is FYNNEI. Here the CDR3 DNA reads TGTGCCAGCAGAGCGGGGAGCTCCTACAATGAGCAGTTCTTC. Its translation is CASRAGSSYNEQFF.

The gene calls are TRBV28 and TRBJ1-4; D is ambiguous. Germline CDR1 and CDR2: MDHEN and SYDVKM. The CDR3 has 14 amino acids. Trimming cost V 2 bases and J 5 bases, with 9 bases left between them. The CDR3: CASSLRQRNEKLFF. The CDR3 DNA is TGTGCCAGCAGTTTACGACAAAGAAATGAAAAACTGTTTTTT.

The J gene is TRBJ2-1, the V gene TRBV7-6; D is undetermined. The CDR3 consists of 13 residues. The germline V gene has CDR1 SGHVS and CDR2 FNYEAQ. The V gene lost 5 bases and the J gene lost 10 bases, with 15 bases spanning the gap. CDR3: CASSLHMGVEQFF. CDR3 nucleotide sequence: TGTGCCAGCAGCCTACATATGGGCGTAGAGCAGTTCTTC.

The rearrangement joins TRBV30 to TRBJ1-4; D may be TRBD1 (6 bases). Trimming took off 3 bases at V and 7 bases at J, with 12 bases between the two ends. There are 13 residues in the CDR3. Germline V gene data show CDR1 as GTSNPN and CDR2 as SVGIG (reference sequence). The CDR3 sequence: CAWSTGLPEKLFF. The CDR3 region has the DNA TGTGCCTGGAGCACAGGGTTACCTGAAAAACTGTTTTTT.

V is TRBV7-9 and J is TRBJ1-2; D might be TRBD1 (5 bases). Trimming took 5 bases from V and 4 from J, leaving 11 bases between them. CDR1 and CDR2 (germline): SEHNR, FQNEAQ (reference sequence). CDR3 length: 13 amino acids. The chain's CDR3 is CASSSWGPYGYTF. Written as DNA, the CDR3 is TGTGCCAGCAGCAGTTGGGGCCCCTATGGCTACACCTTC.

This clone was recorded only once. The chain couples TRBV5-1 to TRBJ2-7, with 9 bases matching TRBD1. This CDR3 has 15 amino acids. Trimming took 0 bases from V and 6 from J; bases not matched to a gene: 7. The V gene's germline CDR1 is SGHRS and CDR2 YFSETQ. CDR3 protein: CASSLAPDRGVEQYF. CDR3 bases: TGCGCCAGCAGCTTGGCCCCGGACAGGGGAGTCGAGCAGTACTTC. Supplemented by reference TRBV5-1 and TRBJ2-7, the full variable domain reads KAGVTQTPRYLIKTRGQQVTLSCSPISGHRSVSWYQQTPGQGLQFLFEYFSETQRNKGNFPGRFSGRQFSNSRSEMNVSTLELGDSALYLCASSLAPDRGVEQYFGPGTRLTVT.

This chain connects TRBV11-2 to TRBJ2-7; 10 nucleotides match TRBD2. The CDR3 runs to 14 residues. Germline V lookup: CDR1 SGHAT, CDR2 FQNNGV. The V segment lost 5 bases and the J segment 6 bases; nucleotides outside the gene matches: 7. Written as DNA, the CDR3 is TGTGCCAGCAGCACTCTAGCGGGGGTAGGCGAGCAGTACTTC. Translated: CASSTLAGVGEQYF.

The chain joins TRBV28 to TRBJ1-1, with TRBD1 matching 9 bases. Unmatched junction bases numbered 4, after V lost 5 bases and J lost 0 bases. CDR1 MDHEN and CDR2 SYDVKM come from the germline V gene. The CDR3 contains 15 residues. The CDR3 region is CASSGTGGMNTEAFF. Written as DNA, the CDR3 is TGTGCCAGCAGTGGTACAGGGGGCATGAACACTGAAGCTTTCTTT.

V usage is TRBV5-8 and J usage is TRBJ1-1, with 7 bases lining up with TRBD1. V gave up 4 bases and J gave up 4 bases; unmatched junction bases: 7. This CDR3 spans 14 amino acids. Germline V gene lookup returns CDR1 SGHTS and CDR2 YDEGEE. CDR3 region: CASSEETGFTEAFF. The CDR3 nucleotides are TGTGCCAGCAGCGAGGAGACAGGGTTCACTGAAGCTTTCTTT.

The CDR3 nucleotides are TGTGCCGGCGTGGCAGCCGTCACGGGGAACACTGAAGCTTTCTTT. Its protein is CAGVAAVTGNTEAFF. V and J are TRBV7-9 and TRBJ1-1, with D uncertain. Trimming took off 11 bases at V and 1 base at J, with 20 bases between the two ends. Germline-derived CDR1 and CDR2 are SEHNR and FQNEAQ (reference sequence). CDR3 length equals 15 residues.

About this clone itself: The sample has other DNA sequences that encode this CDR3 too. The gene calls are TRBV9 and TRBJ2-1; TRBD2 matches 9 bases. This CDR3 is 16 amino acids long. Germline trimming cut 2 bases from V and 1 base from J; bases unmatched to any gene: 4. Germline V gives CDR1 SGDLS, CDR2 YYNGEE. The CDR3 sequence: CASSVTSGGSYNEQFF. The CDR3 coding sequence is TGTGCCAGCAGCGTCACCAGCGGGGGGTCCTACAATGAGCAGTTCTTC. Together with reference TRBV9 and TRBJ2-1, the CDR3 gives the full variable domain: DSGVTQTPKHLITATGQRVTLRCSPRSGDLSVYWYQQSLDQGLQFLIQYYNGEERAKGNILERFSAQQFPDLHSELNLSSLELGDSALYFCASSVTSGGSYNEQFFGPGTRLTVL.

DNA for the CDR3: TGTGCCAGCAGCTTCACGGGAGTCTACGAGCAGTACTTC. Amino acid sequence: CASSFTGVYEQYF. This chain joins TRBV7-2 and TRBJ2-7; the D gene is possibly TRBD2 (6 bases). Looked up from germline, CDR1 is SGHTA and CDR2 is FQGNSA. The CDR3 totals 13 residues. V gave up 3 bases and J gave up 3 bases, with 9 bases separating them.

This clone was counted between two and nine times. The chain is built from TRBV27 and TRBJ2-2; 12 bases agree with TRBD2. Per the germline V gene, CDR1 is MNHEY and CDR2 is SMNVEV (reference sequence). With V trimmed by 5 bases and J by 2 bases, 6 bases remained unmatched. There are 17 residues in the CDR3. The CDR3 here is CASSVLTSGGNTGELFF. In DNA form, the CDR3 reads TGTGCCAGCAGTGTCCTGACTAGCGGGGGAAACACCGGGGAGCTGTTTTTT.

The rearrangement joins TRBV6-5 to TRBJ1-2; TRBD1 agrees at 8 bases. Germline V gene sequence: CDR1 MNHEY, CDR2 SVGAGI. The trim removed 5 bases at V and 8 bases at J, leaving 1 base unmatched. CDR3 length equals 11 residues. The CDR3 nucleotides are TGTGCCAGCAGTCAGGGGGCCGGCTACACCTTC. As protein: CASSQGAGYTF.

The gene calls are TRBV6-1 and TRBJ2-3, with TRBD2 as a possible D gene (6 bases). Per the germline V gene, CDR1 is MNHNS and CDR2 is SASEGT. CDR3 length equals 17 residues. V was clipped by 4 bases and J by 3 bases, with 20 bases between them. Here the CDR3 DNA reads TGTGCCAGCAGTGCATTCGCGACACCCCGGGGGACAGATACGCAGTATTTT. Translating it yields CASSAFATPRGTDTQYF.

V gene TRBV7-2 combines with J gene TRBJ2-7; tentatively, D is TRBD2 (6 bases). Germline loops: CDR1 SGHTA, CDR2 FQGNSA. The CDR3 spans 18 residues. V lost 1 base, J lost 3 bases, and 22 bases lay in between. The CDR3 is CASSLELLWGEAFYEQYF. The DNA for the CDR3 is TGTGCCAGCAGCTTAGAGCTACTCTGGGGGGAGGCGTTCTACGAGCAGTACTTC.

This clone was seen just once. V and J are TRBV5-1 and TRBJ1-2; D unresolved. V shed 0 bases and J shed 4 bases, with 13 bases lying between them. This CDR3 comprises 15 residues. From germline, CDR1 is SGHRS and CDR2 YFSETQ. The CDR3 protein is CASSLAESGFYGYTF. The CDR3 bases are TGCGCCAGCAGCTTGGCCGAATCAGGATTCTATGGCTACACCTTC.

This sequence joins TRBV7-9 and TRBJ1-1; D is perhaps TRBD1 (5 bases). The CDR3 length is 14 residues. Trimming left V 3 bases short and J 0 bases short, with 8 bases between. Germline CDR1 reads SEHNR; CDR2 reads FQNEAQ (reference sequence). CDR3 region: CASSFTRVNTEAFF. CDR3 nucleotides: TGTGCCAGCAGCTTCACCAGGGTGAACACTGAAGCTTTCTTT.

As DNA, the CDR3 is TGTGCCAGCAGCCAAGTTTTGCGACTAGCGGGGGGAGAGGGCTCCTACGAGCAGTACTTC. Encoded protein: CASSQVLRLAGGEGSYEQYF. The chain links TRBV4-2 to TRBJ2-7; 13 bases are a match to TRBD2. J was trimmed by 0 bases and V by 1 base; bases with no gene match: 12. The CDR3 length is 20 residues. Germline assignment: CDR1 LGHNA and CDR2 YNFKEQ.

This clone occurred a few times. This sequence joins TRBV19 and TRBJ2-7; 8 nucleotides match TRBD1. The J segment lost 3 bases and the V segment lost 5 bases, leaving 3 bases of the junction unmatched. The CDR3 runs to 13 residues. Looked up from germline, CDR1 is LNHDA and CDR2 is SQIVND (reference sequence). The CDR3 sequence: CASSGTGDYEQYF. The CDR3 DNA sequence: TGTGCCAGTAGTGGGACAGGCGACTACGAGCAGTACTTC.

In DNA form, the CDR3 reads TGTGCCAGCAGCCCGAGATCCTACAATGAGCAGTTCTTC. As protein: CASSPRSYNEQFF. The chain links TRBV7-9 to TRBJ2-1; no definite D call. There are 13 residues in the CDR3. Per germline, CDR1 SEHNR and CDR2 FQNEAQ (reference sequence). Deletions cut 5 bases from V and 1 base from J, with 6 bases between.

To note about this clone: One end of the junction is discordant with germline, which a read error may explain. The chain has TRBV7-7 and TRBJ2-7, with 8 positions matching TRBD1. CDR3 length: 14 amino acids. The germline V gene encodes CDR1 SSHAT and CDR2 FNYEAQ (reference sequence). CDR3 sequence reads: CASSFGQGTYEQYF. The CDR3 DNA sequence: TGTGCTAGCAGCTTCGGACAGGGTACCTACGAGCAGTACTTC.

This clone was seen once. V gene TRBV7-9 combines with J gene TRBJ2-7; D might be TRBD1 (5 bases). The CDR3 extends over 12 amino acids. V dropped 2 bases and J dropped 9 bases, with 11 bases sitting between them. The germline V gene encodes CDR1 SEHNR and CDR2 FQNEAQ (reference sequence). The DNA for the CDR3 is TGTGCCAGCAGCTTATGGCAGGGCGGGCAGTACTTC. Its protein product is CASSLWQGGQYF.